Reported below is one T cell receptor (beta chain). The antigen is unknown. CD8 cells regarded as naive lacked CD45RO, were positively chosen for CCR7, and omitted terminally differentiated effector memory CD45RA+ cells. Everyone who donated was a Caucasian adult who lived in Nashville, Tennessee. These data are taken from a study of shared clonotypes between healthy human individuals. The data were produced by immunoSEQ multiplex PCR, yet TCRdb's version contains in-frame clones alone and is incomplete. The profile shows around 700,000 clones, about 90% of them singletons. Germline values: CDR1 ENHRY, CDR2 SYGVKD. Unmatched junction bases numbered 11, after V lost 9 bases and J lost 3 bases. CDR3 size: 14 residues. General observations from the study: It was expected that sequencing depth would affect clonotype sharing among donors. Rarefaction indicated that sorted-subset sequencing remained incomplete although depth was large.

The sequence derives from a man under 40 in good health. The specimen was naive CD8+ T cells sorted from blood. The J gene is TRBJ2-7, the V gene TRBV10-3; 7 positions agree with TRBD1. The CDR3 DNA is TGTGCCATGGGGCGTGAACAGGGGAACTACGAGCAGTACTTC. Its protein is CAMGREQGNYEQYF.